The clone carrying this T cell receptor (beta chain) was detected only once. The sample comes from a study of blood T cell repertoires in COVID-19. Overall study: Both acute and convalescent COVID-19 samples were obtained from the United States, Italy and Spain. PBMCs, B-cell-depleted T cells, or T cells were the source of the cDNA or gDNA that made up the material.

In the authors' workflow: Reference gene primer amplification in the assay estimated nucleated cell counts. TCRdb's copy holds only in-frame clones and misses some; the assay was immunoSEQ multiplex PCR. D and trimming come from the DNA, and the V and J calls and clone size come from that table. The table records roughly 50,000 clones, about 86% of them present only once. With V trimmed by 5 bases and J by 9 bases, 5 bases remained unmatched. The germline gives CDR1 MGHRA, CDR2 YSYEKL. The CDR3 covers 13 residues. The source material was peripheral blood. The chain links TRBV4-1 to TRBJ2-1; TRBD1 matches 9 bases. The receptor's source is a woman older than 75 with acute or convalescent COVID-19. This CDR3 reads CASSSRQGGEQFF. CDR3 DNA: TGCGCCAGCAGCAGCCGACAGGGGGGTGAGCAGTTCTTC.